This T cell receptor beta chain originates from a study of blood T cells in healthy people across ages. Alongside a J-beta primer mix, a sample-barcoded 5' primer served in a second PCR lasting about 7 to 11 cycles. One entry per CDR3 protein, called by TCRdb with MiXCR from the 5' RACE reads. The sample includes around 900,000 distinct CDR3 sequences, roughly 50% seen only once; the top ten take roughly a fifth. Aged roughly 6 to 100, donors were systemically healthy Caucasians from Russia. Total RNA extracted from each sample amounted to at least 6 micrograms. CDR3 length: 12 amino acids. Germline V lookup: CDR1 GTSNPN, CDR2 SVGIG (reference sequence). Trimming pared 7 bases from V and 3 bases from J, leaving 12 bases between.

This rearrangement joins TRBV30 to TRBJ2-5; tentative D call: TRBD2 (6 bases). Specimen: blood. This clonotype was obtained from a woman aged 60 to 75 in good health. The CDR3 protein is CAYQRGKETQYF. The DNA of the CDR3 is TGTGCCTATCAACGGGGGAAAGAGACCCAGTACTTC.